The 10 T cell receptor beta chains given below trace back to one sample, sequenced in a study of OX40 agonist ivuxolimab in advanced cancers. Some clones are missing from TCRdb's copy, which holds only in-frame ones; the method was immunoSEQ multiplex PCR. The repertoire holds about 83,000 clones, with 80% to 95% as singletons. Sequences were derived from CD4+ or CD8+ T cells sorted from blood, sampled in a trial of the OX40 agonist ivuxolimab. These receptors were obtained from an adult with an advanced solid tumor such as melanoma, head and neck, liver or kidney cancer.

The chain has TRBV28 and TRBJ2-7; D not resolved. Germline-derived CDR1 and CDR2 are MDHEN and SYDVKM. The CDR3 totals 14 residues. V shed 5 bases and J shed 0 bases, with 11 bases lying between them. CDR3 sequence reads: CASSPRSFSYEQYF. CDR3 DNA sequence: TGTGCCAGCAGTCCCCGGTCGTTCTCCTACGAGCAGTACTTC.

This clone was observed once. J is TRBJ1-2 and V is TRBV6-5, with D maybe TRBD1 (5 bases). CDR1 MNHEY and CDR2 SVGAGI come from the germline V gene. The CDR3 has 15 residues. V was shortened by 4 bases and J by 2 bases, with 14 bases between the two germline ends. The CDR3 DNA follows: TGTGCCAGCAGTTCCCCCGAGTGGGGGAACTATGGCTACACCTTC. Its protein is CASSSPEWGNYGYTF.

The chain carries TRBV29-1 and TRBJ2-2; D is unresolved. Germline CDR1 is SQVTM and CDR2 is ANQGSEA. V dropped 5 bases and J dropped 1 base, with 8 bases sitting between them. This CDR3 is built from 13 residues. The CDR3: CSVRTKNTGELFF. The CDR3, as DNA: TGCAGCGTTCGGACCAAGAACACCGGGGAGCTGTTTTTT.

The chain is built from TRBV4-3 and TRBJ2-7; no reliable D call. The CDR3 spans 13 residues. Trimming removed 5 bases at V and 4 bases at J, with 12 bases between. Germline CDR1 is LGHNA and CDR2 is YSLEER. The CDR3 region has the DNA TGCGCCAGCAGCTCCCGACTGGGATACGAGCAGTACTTC. Protein sequence: CASSSRLGYEQYF.

V and J are TRBV11-3 and TRBJ2-7; D remains ambiguous. Deletions cut 2 bases from V and 0 bases from J, with 5 bases between. Per germline, CDR1 SGHNT and CDR2 YENEEA. The CDR3 covers 13 residues. CDR3 coding DNA: TGTGCCAGCAGCTTACGTATCTCCTACGAGCAGTACTTC. Encoded protein: CASSLRISYEQYF.

There are a few counts of this clone. The chain combines TRBV28 with TRBJ1-3, with D maybe TRBD1 (6 bases). The CDR3 covers 15 residues. Germline assignment: CDR1 MDHEN and CDR2 SYDVKM. V gave up 6 bases and J gave up 5 bases, with 17 bases separating them. The CDR3 sequence is CASSSGTTTRNTIYF. The DNA of the CDR3 is TGTGCCAGCAGCTCTGGGACAACAACTCGAAACACCATATATTTT.

The rearrangement uses TRBV10-3 and TRBJ2-1; weak D call: TRBD1 (5 bases). The CDR3 runs 16 residues. CDR1 and CDR2 from the germline V gene are ENHRY and SYGVKD. V was cut by 3 bases and J by 2 bases, with 14 bases left in between. For the CDR3, the DNA is TGTGCCATCAGTGACAGAGACAGCCTCCCCTACAATGAGCAGTTCTTC. Protein: CAISDRDSLPYNEQFF.

The chain combines TRBV5-8 with TRBJ2-1; D not resolved. The CDR3 covers 13 residues. Trimming removed 0 bases at V and 7 bases at J, with 8 bases between. Germline V CDR1 and CDR2: SGHTS, YDEGEE. The CDR3 nucleotides read TGTGCCAGCAGCTTGGGCCCCGGGAATGAGCAGTTCTTC. Translated: CASSLGPGNEQFF.

The CDR3 loop reads CASAAVSGRASDTQYF. Written as DNA, the CDR3 is TGTGCCAGCGCTGCGGTTAGCGGGAGGGCCTCAGATACGCAGTATTTT. The gene calls are TRBV7-6 and TRBJ2-3; 11 positions agree with TRBD2. V was pared by 8 bases and J by 4 bases, with 11 bases of the junction left unmatched. The CDR3 is 16 amino acids. Per the germline V gene, CDR1 is SGHVS and CDR2 is FNYEAQ.

The genes are TRBV6-5 and TRBJ2-7; no firm D call. The germline V gene encodes CDR1 MNHEY and CDR2 SVGAGI. V was shortened by 2 bases and J by 2 bases, with 10 bases between the two germline ends. This CDR3 region has 14 residues. Here the CDR3 reads CASSYGIGAYEQYF. DNA of the CDR3: TGTGCCAGCAGTTACGGTATAGGAGCCTACGAGCAGTACTTC.